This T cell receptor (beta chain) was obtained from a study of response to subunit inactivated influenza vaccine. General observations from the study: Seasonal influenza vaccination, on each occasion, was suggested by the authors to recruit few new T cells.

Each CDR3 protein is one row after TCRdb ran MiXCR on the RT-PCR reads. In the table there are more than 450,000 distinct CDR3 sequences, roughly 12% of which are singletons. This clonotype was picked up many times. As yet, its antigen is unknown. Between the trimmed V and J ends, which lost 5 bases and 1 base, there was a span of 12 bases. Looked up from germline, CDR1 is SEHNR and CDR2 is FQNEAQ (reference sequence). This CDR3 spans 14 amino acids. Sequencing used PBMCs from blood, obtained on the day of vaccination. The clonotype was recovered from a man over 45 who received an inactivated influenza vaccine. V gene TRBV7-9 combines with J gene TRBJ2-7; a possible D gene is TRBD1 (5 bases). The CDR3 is CASSRTTGSYEQYF. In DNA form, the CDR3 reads TGTGCCAGCAGCCGAACCACAGGATCCTACGAGCAGTACTTC.